This T cell receptor beta chain was sequenced during a study of technical replicates of blood from several donors. Method: immunoSEQ multiplex PCR; TCRdb's copy keeps in-frame clones and lacks some. The table shows 65,000 to 95,000 clones, with just over 85% occurring only once. The germline CDR1 and CDR2 sequences are SGHTA and FQGNSA. The CDR3 has 14 residues. V lost 5 bases and J lost 7; bases outside the gene matches: 6. The sequence was obtained from a human donor in good health. Some clones in this sample may be carry-over from other donors' samples. The J gene is TRBJ2-7, the V gene TRBV7-2; 12 bases fit TRBD1. The sample was PBMCs. The CDR3 loop is CASSRDRGRGEQYF. The CDR3 DNA reads as TGTGCCAGCAGCAGGGACAGGGGGCGAGGAGAGCAGTACTTC.